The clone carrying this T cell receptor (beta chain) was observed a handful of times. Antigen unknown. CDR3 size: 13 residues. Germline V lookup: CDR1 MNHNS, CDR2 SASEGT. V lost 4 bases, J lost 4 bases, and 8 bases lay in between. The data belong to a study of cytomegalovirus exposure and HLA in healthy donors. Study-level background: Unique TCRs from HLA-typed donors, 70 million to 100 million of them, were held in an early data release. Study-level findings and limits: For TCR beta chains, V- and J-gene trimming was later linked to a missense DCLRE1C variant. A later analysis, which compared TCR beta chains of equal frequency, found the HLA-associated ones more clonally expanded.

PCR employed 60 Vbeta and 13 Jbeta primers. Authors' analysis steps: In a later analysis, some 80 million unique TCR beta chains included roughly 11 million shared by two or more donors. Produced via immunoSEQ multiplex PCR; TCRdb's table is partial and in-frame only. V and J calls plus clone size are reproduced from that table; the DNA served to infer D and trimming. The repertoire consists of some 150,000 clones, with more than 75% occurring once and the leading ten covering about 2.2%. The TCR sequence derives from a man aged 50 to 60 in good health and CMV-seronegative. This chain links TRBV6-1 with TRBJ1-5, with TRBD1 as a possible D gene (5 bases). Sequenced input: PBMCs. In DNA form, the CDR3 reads TGTGCCAGCAGTGGGGGCAGAAATCAGCCCCAGCATTTT. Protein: CASSGGRNQPQHF.